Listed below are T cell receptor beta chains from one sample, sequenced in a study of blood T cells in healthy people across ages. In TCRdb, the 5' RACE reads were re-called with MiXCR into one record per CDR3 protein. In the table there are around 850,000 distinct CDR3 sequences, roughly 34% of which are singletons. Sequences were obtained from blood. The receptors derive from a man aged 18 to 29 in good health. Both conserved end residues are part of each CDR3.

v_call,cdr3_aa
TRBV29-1,CSVEDLSTGGPYEQYF
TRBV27,CASRPRVEGNYGYTF
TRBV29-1,CSVEGSQRGTEAFF
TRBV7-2,CASSLLRETGTEAFF
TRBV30,CAWSVRVRETQYF
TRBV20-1,CSARESVNTEAFF
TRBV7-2,CAGWGSYGYTF
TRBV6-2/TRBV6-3,CASSYSLKDQNTDTQYF
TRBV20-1,CSAREGASTDTQYF
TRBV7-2,CASSVVGGENIQYF
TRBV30,CAWSGSLLEQYF